The 22 T cell receptor beta chains given below trace back to one sample, sequenced in a study of T cells in Graves' hyperthyroidism and ophthalmopathy. RNA transcripts yielded amplified TCR beta CDR3 regions. HTBI primers were the set used in a first-round RT-PCR of the TCR CDR3. TCRdb itself ran the multiplex PCR reads through MiXCR, one entry per CDR3 protein. Of around 300,000 distinct CDR3 sequences in the sample, about 20% are singletons; the top ten hold approximately 60%. Input material: blood. The source of these receptors is a man aged 25-40 years with Graves' ophthalmopathy.

This chain connects TRBV3-1 to TRBJ2-7; 10 bases align to TRBD1. The CDR3 extends over 16 amino acids. Germline CDR1 is LGHDT and CDR2 is YNNKEL (reference sequence). Germline trimming cut 5 bases from V and 3 bases from J; bases unmatched to any gene: 10. The CDR3 reads CASSSSSGTGVYEQYF. The CDR3 nucleotides read TGTGCCAGCAGCTCATCATCCGGGACAGGGGTCTACGAGCAGTACTTC.

As for this clonotype: This may be a read error, as it is one base from a much larger clone. The rearrangement links TRBV6-9 to TRBJ1-2; 9 bases agree with TRBD1. The length of the CDR3 is 14 residues. CDR1 and CDR2 (germline): MNHGY, SVAAGI. The J segment lost 4 bases and the V segment lost 2 bases, leaving 2 bases of the junction unmatched. In nucleotides, the CDR3 is TGTGCCAGCAGTTATGGGACAGGGAGCTATGGCTACACCTTC. As protein: CASSYGTGSYGYTF.

This clonotype has ten or more counts. The chain is built from TRBV28 and TRBJ2-5, with a possible D match to TRBD1 (5 bases). CDR3 length equals 13 residues. Germline CDR1 and CDR2: MDHEN and SYDVKM. Trimming removed 8 bases from V and 5 bases from J, with 15 bases in between. The DNA for the CDR3 is TGTGCCAGCGGACGACAGCCGGTGGAGACCCAGTACTTC. It translates to CASGRQPVETQYF.

This clonotype was observed many times. As DNA, the CDR3 is TGTGCCAGCAGTTACAATCCCCTGAACACTGAAGCTTTCTTT. Protein sequence: CASSYNPLNTEAFF. The V and J genes are TRBV6-2 or TRBV6-3 and TRBJ1-1; D call uncertain. Between the trimmed V and J ends, which lost 2 bases and 0 bases, there was a span of 7 bases. The CDR3 is 14 amino acids. Looked up from germline, CDR1 is MNHEY and CDR2 is SVGEGT.

There are many counts of this clonotype. V and J are TRBV28 and TRBJ2-7; D call uncertain. This CDR3 is built from 14 residues. Per germline, CDR1 MDHEN and CDR2 SYDVKM. V dropped 2 bases and J dropped 2 bases, with 10 bases sitting between them. CDR3 coding DNA: TGTGCCAGCAGTTTAAGTTTCAGCCCCTACGAGCAGTACTTC. Encoded protein: CASSLSFSPYEQYF.

A few counts support this clonotype. V gene TRBV6-1 combines with J gene TRBJ2-7; no clear D. This CDR3 region has 16 residues. Germline V gene data show CDR1 as MNHNS and CDR2 as SASEGT. The V end lost 0 bases, the J end lost 0 bases, and 12 bases lay between the germline ends. CDR3 residues: CASSEARLPLSYEQYF. In DNA, the CDR3 is TGTGCCAGCAGTGAAGCGCGGTTGCCCCTCTCCTACGAGCAGTACTTC.

This clonotype has only a few counts. The V and J genes are TRBV6-1 and TRBJ2-7, with D perhaps given as TRBD1 or TRBD2 (5 bases each). Per germline, CDR1 MNHNS and CDR2 SASEGT. Trimming took 6 bases from V and 5 from J, leaving 8 bases between them. CDR3 length: 11 amino acids. The CDR3 DNA follows: TGTGCCAGCAGATGGGACGACGAGCAGTACTTC. Translating it yields CASRWDDEQYF.

This rearrangement joins TRBV13 to TRBJ2-7, with 9 nucleotides matching TRBD1. Per germline, CDR1 PRHDT and CDR2 FYEKMQ (reference sequence). The CDR3 has 13 amino acids. V gave up 6 bases and J gave up 3 bases; unmatched junction bases: 3. The CDR3 spells CASSRTGVYEQYF. DNA for the CDR3: TGTGCCAGCAGTAGGACAGGGGTCTACGAGCAGTACTTC. Supplemented by reference TRBV13 and TRBJ2-7, the full variable domain reads AAGVIQSPRHLIKEKRETATLKCYPIPRHDTVYWYQQGPGQDPQFLISFYEKMQSDKGSIPDRFSAQQFSDYHSELNMSSLELGDSALYFCASSRTGVYEQYFGPGTRLTVT.

Ten or more counts support this clonotype. The J gene is TRBJ1-2, the V gene TRBV18, with a weak D call TRBD1 (5 bases). Trimming took off 0 bases at V and 8 bases at J, with 10 bases between the two ends. CDR1 KGHSH and CDR2 LQKENI come from the germline V gene. The CDR3 spans 13 residues. CDR3: CASSPPGVGGYTF. CDR3 sequence (DNA): TGTGCCAGCTCACCACCAGGGGTGGGCGGCTACACCTTC.

In its sample, this clonotype was seen a few times. The chain couples TRBV7-6 to TRBJ2-7; TRBD2 matches 8 bases. Losses at the gene ends were 4 bases for V and 0 bases for J; bases not matched to a gene: 8. The CDR3 is 16 residues long. Germline CDR1 is SGHVS and CDR2 is FNYEAQ. The CDR3 DNA is TGTGCCAGCAGCTCCCTAGGGGGGACTAGCTCCTACGAGCAGTACTTC. It is translated as CASSSLGGTSSYEQYF.

The rearrangement joins TRBV7-8 to TRBJ2-5; TRBD2 might be the D (6 bases). The CDR3 is 11 residues long. V was shortened by 5 bases and J by 13 bases, with 14 bases between the two germline ends. The germline gives CDR1 SGHVS, CDR2 FQNEAQ. This CDR3 is CASSLGSLLYF. CDR3 nucleotides: TGTGCCAGCAGCCTCGGGAGCCTCCTGTACTTC.

The gene calls are TRBV20-1 and TRBJ1-1; 11 positions match TRBD1. There are 15 residues in the CDR3. Looked up from germline, CDR1 is DFQATT and CDR2 is SNEGSKA (reference sequence). The trim removed 2 bases at V and 6 bases at J, leaving 8 bases unmatched. The CDR3 nucleotides read TGCAGTGCTAGACCTTGGGACAGGGGGGTCCCTGAAGCTTTCTTT. Translating it yields CSARPWDRGVPEAFF.

The chain links TRBV20-1 to TRBJ1-2; D might be TRBD1 (6 bases). This CDR3 has 13 amino acids. Germline V gene sequence: CDR1 DFQATT, CDR2 SNEGSKA (reference sequence). V was pared by 6 bases and J by 8 bases, with 19 bases between. CDR3 sequence (DNA): TGCAGTGCGCCCGTGGAGGGGGTTCGGGGCTACACCTTC. Translating gives CSAPVEGVRGYTF.

CDR3 nucleotides: TGCAGTTCCTCCCGAGGGAGAGGAAGGAACACTGAAGCTTTCTTT. As protein: CSSSRGRGRNTEAFF. The gene calls are TRBV20-1 and TRBJ1-1; D call uncertain. Germline V gene sequence: CDR1 DFQATT, CDR2 SNEGSKA (reference sequence). The CDR3 consists of 15 residues. Trimming stripped 8 bases from V and 1 base from J, with 20 bases between.

This clonotype has a count of ten or more. V and J are TRBV6-5 and TRBJ2-2; 14 bases agree with TRBD2. The CDR3 sequence is 17 residues long. Germline V gene sequence: CDR1 MNHEY, CDR2 SVGAGI. Trimming at V came to 0 bases and at J to 3 bases, leaving 0 bases not matched to a gene. This CDR3 is CASSYSGLAGDTGELFF. The CDR3 DNA reads TGTGCCAGCAGTTACTCGGGACTAGCGGGAGACACCGGGGAGCTGTTTTTT.

This clonotype was observed a handful of times. The chain recombines TRBV12-5 with TRBJ2-3, with a weak D call TRBD2 (5 bases). CDR1 LGHNT and CDR2 FRNRAP come from the germline V gene. Trimming cost V 6 bases and J 2 bases, with 12 bases left between them. There are 14 residues in the CDR3. This CDR3 reads CASGSAANTDTQYF. In nucleotides, the CDR3 is TGTGCTAGTGGCTCAGCGGCAAACACAGATACGCAGTATTTT.

The V gene is TRBV7-8, the J gene TRBJ2-3; D unresolved. Trimming removed 7 bases from V and 0 bases from J, with 11 bases in between. CDR1 is SGHVS and CDR2 is FQNEAQ in the germline V gene. CDR3 length: 14 amino acids. Here the CDR3 DNA reads TGTGCCAGCACCCTCTTGGCTAGCACAGATACGCAGTATTTT. Translation: CASTLLASTDTQYF.

The rearrangement joins TRBV2 to TRBJ2-5; D gene unclear. CDR3 length: 13 residues. The V gene lost 3 bases and the J gene lost 5 bases, with 10 bases spanning the gap. Germline lookup yields CDR1 SNHLY and CDR2 FYNNEI. CDR3 in amino acids: CASSDTGVETQYF. Written as DNA, the CDR3 is TGTGCCAGCAGTGATACGGGCGTGGAGACCCAGTACTTC.

This clonotype was detected a few times. The genes are TRBV27 and TRBJ2-2; 8 nucleotides align to TRBD1. Trimming removed 0 bases from V and 5 bases from J; junction bases left unmatched: 5. This CDR3 has 16 residues. Germline loops: CDR1 MNHEY, CDR2 SMNVEV (reference sequence). This chain's CDR3 is CASSLSPQGATGELFF. The CDR3, as DNA: TGTGCCAGCAGTTTATCTCCGCAGGGGGCAACCGGGGAGCTGTTTTTT.

The chain employs TRBV6-1 and TRBJ2-2, with 7 bases that match TRBD1. The CDR3 runs to 16 residues. CDR1 MNHNS and CDR2 SASEGT come from the germline V gene. Trimming at V came to 5 bases and at J to 1 base, leaving 7 bases not matched to a gene. CDR3 protein: CASSSGTVLNTGELFF. Here the CDR3 DNA reads TGTGCCAGCAGTTCCGGGACAGTTTTGAACACCGGGGAGCTGTTTTTT.

In its sample, this clonotype was seen a few times. J is TRBJ2-7 and V is TRBV20-1, with TRBD1 matching over 8 bases. The CDR3 length is 13 residues. Per the germline V gene, CDR1 is DFQATT and CDR2 is SNEGSKA (reference sequence). The J segment lost 6 bases and the V segment lost 6 bases, leaving 10 bases of the junction unmatched. Here the CDR3 DNA reads TGCAGTGCGGGGACAGGTGCCTCCGTCGAGCAGTACTTC. Translation gives CSAGTGASVEQYF.

V gene TRBV4-2 combines with J gene TRBJ2-1; no definite D call. The CDR3 covers 14 residues. Germline lookup yields CDR1 LGHNA and CDR2 YNFKEQ. V was clipped by 2 bases and J by 8 bases, with 13 bases between them. The CDR3 reads CASSQRVARDEQFF. CDR3 DNA: TGTGCCAGCAGCCAACGGGTCGCGCGCGATGAGCAGTTCTTC.